These 26 T cell receptor beta chains came from one sample sequenced in a study of CD8 T cells in ankylosing spondylitis. TCRdb itself ran the 5' RACE reads through MiXCR, one entry per CDR3 protein. Among some 140,000 distinct CDR3 sequences listed, about 7% were seen once. Sample: blood, either unsorted or a sorted T cell fraction (not recorded which). The receptors stem from a female donor with ankylosing spondylitis or in good health (not recorded which).

In its sample, this clonotype was seen a few times. V usage is TRBV7-9 and J usage is TRBJ1-1; 7 nucleotides line up with TRBD1. The length of the CDR3 is 15 residues. V dropped 5 bases and J dropped 5; count of bases not matched to a gene: 11. Germline V lookup: CDR1 SEHNR, CDR2 FQNEAQ (reference sequence). As DNA, the CDR3 is TGTGCCAGCAGCCGCGGCCCGACAGGGAGAACTGAAGCTTTCTTT. It translates to CASSRGPTGRTEAFF.

This clonotype was found many times. The CDR3 DNA sequence: TGCGCCAGCAGCACTGGACAACACTCCTACGAGCAGTACTTC. Translation gives CASSTGQHSYEQYF. The chain recombines TRBV5-1 with TRBJ2-7; D may be TRBD1 (5 bases). The CDR3 is 14 residues long. The V end was cut by 4 bases, the J end by 0 bases, with 11 bases between. From germline, CDR1 is SGHRS and CDR2 YFSETQ.

This clonotype was seen many times. J is TRBJ1-2 and V is TRBV6-1, with 9 bases aligning to TRBD1. CDR1 and CDR2 (germline): MNHNS, SASEGT. The V segment lost 6 bases and the J segment 6 bases; nucleotides outside the gene matches: 8. The CDR3 sequence is 14 residues long. The CDR3 protein is CASSRGQGMHGYTF. The DNA for the CDR3 is TGTGCCAGCAGCCGTGGACAGGGGATGCATGGCTACACCTTC.

This clonotype was counted many times. V and J are TRBV4-2 and TRBJ2-3, with D perhaps matching TRBD2 (7 bases). CDR3 length: 17 residues. Germline V gives CDR1 LGHNA, CDR2 YNFKEQ. V was trimmed by 0 bases and J by 2 bases, leaving 15 bases between them. This chain's CDR3 is CASSQDYGGPLTDTQYF. CDR3 nucleotide sequence: TGTGCCAGCAGCCAAGATTACGGGGGGCCCCTCACAGATACGCAGTATTTT.

This clonotype showed up many times. J is TRBJ1-1 and V is TRBV20-1; no clear D gene. The CDR3 spans 15 residues. Between the trimmed V and J ends, which lost 5 bases and 1 base, there was a span of 17 bases. In germline, CDR1 is DFQATT, CDR2 SNEGSKA (reference sequence). The CDR3 sequence is CSAGKLSQGNTEAFF. The CDR3 coding sequence is TGCAGTGCTGGGAAACTATCTCAAGGGAACACTGAAGCTTTCTTT.

This clonotype was seen repeatedly, ten times or more. The chain joins TRBV6-1 to TRBJ2-3; D is undetermined. CDR3 length: 15 amino acids. Trimming shortened V by 5 bases and J by 4 bases, and 16 bases separated the two germline ends. The germline gives CDR1 MNHNS, CDR2 SASEGT. The CDR3, as DNA: TGTGCCAGCAGTCCCCGGCGCCCTAAGGCAGATACGCAGTATTTT. Translated: CASSPRRPKADTQYF.

This clonotype was detected many times. The rearrangement links TRBV11-2 to TRBJ1-1; 9 nucleotides match TRBD1. Germline V gene sequence: CDR1 SGHAT, CDR2 FQNNGV. Unmatched junction bases numbered 11, after V lost 4 bases and J lost 5 bases. The CDR3 spans 16 residues. The CDR3 loop is CASSSHTGGSGTEAFF. DNA for the CDR3: TGTGCCAGCAGCTCGCACACAGGGGGCAGTGGTACTGAAGCTTTCTTT.

This clonotype was counted at least ten times. The rearrangement joins TRBV9 to TRBJ2-3; TRBD1 matches at 7 bases. The CDR3 length is 16 residues. Germline CDR1 reads SGDLS; CDR2 reads YYNGEE. V shed 0 bases, J shed 2 bases, and the junction held 6 bases outside the gene matches. CDR3 bases: TGTGCCAGCAGCGTAGCACAGGGGCGGCTCACAGATACGCAGTATTTT. Translating gives CASSVAQGRLTDTQYF.

The table lists this clonotype with many counts. V is TRBV5-6 and J is TRBJ2-7; TRBD1 or TRBD2 may be the D gene (5 bases each). Germline V lookup: CDR1 SGHDT, CDR2 YYEEEE. The length of the CDR3 is 13 residues. Trimming cost V 4 bases and J 6 bases, with 14 bases left between them. CDR3 sequence: CASSRGTTLEQYF. In nucleotides, the CDR3 is TGTGCCAGCAGCCGGGGCACGACTCTCGAGCAGTACTTC.

This clonotype was seen many times. This rearrangement joins TRBV14 to TRBJ1-1; D gene uncertain. V shed 0 bases and J shed 5 bases, with 10 bases lying between them. The CDR3 contains 14 residues. Looked up from germline, CDR1 is SGHDN and CDR2 is FVKESK. The CDR3 coding sequence is TGTGCCAGCAGCCAAGAGGAGGGCCGTACTGAAGCTTTCTTT. This encodes CASSQEEGRTEAFF.

The table lists this clonotype with many counts. The CDR3 nucleotides read TGCAGTGCTAGTCTTCAGGGGCGGATATATAGCAATCAGCCCCAGCATTTT. This codes for CSASLQGRIYSNQPQHF. The V and J genes are TRBV20-1 and TRBJ1-5; the D gene is possibly TRBD1 (6 bases). CDR1 is DFQATT, CDR2 SNEGSKA, per germline (reference sequence). V lost 3 bases and J 0 bases, leaving 18 bases between the germline ends. The CDR3 has 17 amino acids.

There are many counts of this clonotype. This sequence joins TRBV4-1 and TRBJ2-3; D unresolved. The length of the CDR3 is 15 residues. Trimming pared 1 base from V and 1 base from J, leaving 9 bases between. Germline CDR1 MGHRA, CDR2 YSYEKL. The CDR3 reads CASSQVGTGTDTQYF. The CDR3 bases are TGCGCCAGCAGCCAAGTAGGCACCGGCACAGATACGCAGTATTTT.

This clonotype was counted at least ten times. The chain employs TRBV27 and TRBJ1-1, with unresolved D. V was clipped by 0 bases and J by 7 bases, with 9 bases between them. The CDR3 runs to 13 residues. Per germline, CDR1 MNHEY and CDR2 SMNVEV (reference sequence). The DNA for the CDR3 is TGTGCCAGCAGTTTATCGAGGAGCGGTGAAGCTTTCTTT. Its protein is CASSLSRSGEAFF.

V usage is TRBV5-4 and J usage is TRBJ1-1, with D perhaps matching TRBD1 (5 bases). V lost 4 bases and J lost 5, with 24 bases in between. CDR1 SGHNT and CDR2 YYREEE come from the germline V gene (reference sequence). The CDR3 contains 17 residues. This CDR3 reads CASSQVGRDSMGTEAFF. The DNA for the CDR3 is TGTGCCAGCAGCCAGGTGGGCAGGGACTCCATGGGGACTGAAGCTTTCTTT. Complete variable domain (other parts from reference TRBV5-4 and TRBJ1-1): ETGVTQSPTHLIKTRGQQVTLRCSSQSGHNTVSWYQQALGQGPQFIFQYYREEENGRGNFPPRFSGLQFPNYSSELNVNALELDDSALYLCASSQVGRDSMGTEAFFGQGTRLTVV.

This clonotype was recorded at least ten times. J is TRBJ1-1 and V is TRBV5-1; the D is unclear. This CDR3 region has 15 residues. V was trimmed by 5 bases and J by 5 bases, leaving 19 bases between them. The germline V gene encodes CDR1 SGHRS and CDR2 YFSETQ. CDR3 residues: CASSYAQHITTEAFF. CDR3 sequence (DNA): TGCGCCAGCAGTTATGCCCAACATATTACGACTGAAGCTTTCTTT.

The V gene is TRBV4-2, the J gene TRBJ2-3, with D possibly being TRBD1 (7 bases). V dropped 0 bases and J dropped 7 bases, with 11 bases sitting between them. The CDR3 has 14 amino acids. The V gene's germline CDR1 is LGHNA and CDR2 YNFKEQ. The DNA of the CDR3 is TGTGCCAGCAGCCAAGACAGGGGGGAAAATACGCAGTATTTT. Residues: CASSQDRGENTQYF.

This clonotype appeared many times. The chain is built from TRBV6-2 or TRBV6-3 and TRBJ2-1; D is unclear. Trimming took off 5 bases at V and 4 bases at J, with 6 bases between the two ends. The CDR3 is 12 residues long. Germline lookup yields CDR1 MNHEY and CDR2 SVGEGT. The CDR3 DNA is TGTGCCAGCAGTCCGCGATACAATGAGCAGTTCTTC. Amino acids: CASSPRYNEQFF.

This clonotype was counted ten times or more. The V and J genes are TRBV25-1 and TRBJ1-2, with TRBD1 matching 9 bases. Per the germline V gene, CDR1 is MGHDK and CDR2 is SYGVNS. The V gene end was trimmed by 3 bases and the J gene end by 4 bases; junction bases not matched to a gene: 12. There are 17 residues in the CDR3. The CDR3 coding sequence is TGTGCCAGCAGTGATCCTACGAAGACAGGGGGAGGCTATGGCTACACCTTC. Translating gives CASSDPTKTGGGYGYTF.

This clonotype was detected ten times or more. The chain has TRBV24-1 and TRBJ2-2; D gene uncertain. Trimming took off 5 bases at V and 2 bases at J, with 8 bases between the two ends. CDR3 length equals 14 residues. Germline values: CDR1 KGHDR, CDR2 SFDVKD. The CDR3: CATSGFTNTGELFF. CDR3 DNA: TGTGCCACCAGTGGATTCACTAACACCGGGGAGCTGTTTTTT.

This clonotype was found many times. The chain combines TRBV5-1 with TRBJ2-2; 9 bases agree with TRBD2. Germline V CDR1 and CDR2: SGHRS, YFSETQ. V was clipped by 1 base and J by 5 bases; unmatched bases: 3. CDR3 size: 15 residues. The CDR3 DNA reads TGCGCCAGCAGCTTGCGACTAGCGGAAACCGGGGAGCTGTTTTTT. It yields the protein CASSLRLAETGELFF.

This clonotype was counted many times. The chain is built from TRBV29-1 and TRBJ1-1, with TRBD1 as a possible D gene (6 bases). Trimming cost V 8 bases and J 4 bases, with 23 bases left between them. The germline gives CDR1 SQVTM, CDR2 ANQGSEA. This CDR3 comprises 15 residues. CDR3 protein: CSFLAGGQAGTEAFF. In DNA, the CDR3 is TGCAGCTTTTTGGCCGGGGGGCAGGCGGGCACTGAAGCTTTCTTT.

The chain has TRBV7-3 and TRBJ2-7, with TRBD2 matching 13 bases. The germline CDR1 and CDR2 sequences are SGHTA and FQGTGA. The CDR3 has 15 residues. The J segment lost 2 bases and the V segment lost 3 bases, leaving 1 base of the junction unmatched. The CDR3 protein is CASSLGLAGPYEQYF. The CDR3 DNA sequence: TGTGCCAGCAGCTTGGGACTAGCGGGGCCCTACGAGCAGTACTTC.

This clonotype was detected many times. The chain links TRBV6-1 to TRBJ1-6; D is possibly TRBD1 (6 bases). Germline V gives CDR1 MNHNS, CDR2 SASEGT. The CDR3 is 14 amino acids. V was trimmed by 4 bases and J by 5 bases, leaving 9 bases between them. The CDR3 DNA follows: TGTGCCAGCAGTGGGCCAGGGGATAATTCACCCCTCCACTTT. This codes for CASSGPGDNSPLHF.

This clonotype has ten or more counts. The rearrangement links TRBV28 to TRBJ2-1; 8 positions agree with TRBD2. This CDR3 has 15 residues. Germline CDR1 MDHEN, CDR2 SYDVKM. V lost 5 bases to trimming and J lost 12 bases; unmatched junction nucleotides: 15. The CDR3: CASSLLAGTQLGQFF. The CDR3 DNA follows: TGTGCCAGCAGTCTCTTAGCGGGGACACAATTGGGGCAGTTCTTC.

This clonotype occurred many times. This chain links TRBV6-2 or TRBV6-3 with TRBJ2-2; unclear D gene. The ends were cut back, 3 bases at V and 5 bases at J, with 7 bases in the middle. Germline-derived CDR1 and CDR2 are MNHEY and SVGEGT. The CDR3 consists of 13 residues. The DNA for the CDR3 is TGTGCCAGCAGTTATGGGGAAACCGGGGAGCTGTTTTTT. It codes for CASSYGETGELFF.

This clonotype was observed at least ten times. The rearrangement uses TRBV18 and TRBJ2-1; D remains ambiguous. The V and J ends lost 2 bases and 10 bases respectively, with 6 bases between them. The CDR3 is made up of 11 amino acids. Germline CDR1 reads KGHSH; CDR2 reads LQKENI. The CDR3 sequence: CASSPKEEQFF. DNA of the CDR3: TGTGCCAGCTCACCAAAGGAAGAGCAGTTCTTC.